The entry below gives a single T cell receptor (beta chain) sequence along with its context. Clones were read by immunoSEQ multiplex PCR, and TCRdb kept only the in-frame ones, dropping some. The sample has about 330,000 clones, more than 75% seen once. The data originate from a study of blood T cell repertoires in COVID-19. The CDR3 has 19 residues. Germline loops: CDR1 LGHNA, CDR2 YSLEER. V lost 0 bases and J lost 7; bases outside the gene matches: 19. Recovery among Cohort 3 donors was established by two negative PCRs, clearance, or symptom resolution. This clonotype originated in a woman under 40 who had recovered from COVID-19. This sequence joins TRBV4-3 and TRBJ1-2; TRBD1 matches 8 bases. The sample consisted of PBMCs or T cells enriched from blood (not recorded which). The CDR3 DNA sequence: TGCGCCAGCAGCCAAGACTCAGGGGGCGCCTCCGCGGGGGTATCTGGCTACACCTTC. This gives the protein CASSQDSGGASAGVSGYTF.